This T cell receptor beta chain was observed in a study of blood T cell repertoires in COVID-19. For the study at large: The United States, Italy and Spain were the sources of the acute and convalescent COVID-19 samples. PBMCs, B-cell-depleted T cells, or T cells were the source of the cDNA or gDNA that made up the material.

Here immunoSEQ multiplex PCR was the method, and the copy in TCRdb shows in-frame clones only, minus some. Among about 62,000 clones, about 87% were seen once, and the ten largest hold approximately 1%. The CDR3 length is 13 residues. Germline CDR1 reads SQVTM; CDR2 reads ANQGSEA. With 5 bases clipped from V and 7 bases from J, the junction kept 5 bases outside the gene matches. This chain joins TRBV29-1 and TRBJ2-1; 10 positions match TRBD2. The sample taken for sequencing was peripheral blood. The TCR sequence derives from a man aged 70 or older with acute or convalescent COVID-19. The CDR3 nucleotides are TGCAGCGTTCGAGCGGGAGGGTTGAATGAGCAGTTCTTC. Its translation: CSVRAGGLNEQFF.